Included here is one T cell receptor (beta chain) sequence, with context. Its target antigen remains unknown. Germline and junction disagree at one end, which may indicate a read error. The data belong to a study of human T cells and chemical hapten exposure (dated by TCRdb to the early 2020s). Describing the broader study: For sensitization, 2% DPC in acetone was applied to an approximately 2 cm by approximately 2 cm area of upper inner arm skin. Weekly therapeutic DPC doses were additionally applied to the scalp of patients throughout the roughly 26-week study period. Patch testing was done on the upper back using Finn chambers containing 0.01% DPC, and results were scored after 6 days according to International Contact Dermatitis Research Group standards. Alopecia areata with under or over 50% scalp involvement, alopecia totalis and alopecia universalis were represented in the patient cohort, which was mostly female. The libraries were sequenced as a pool, and the TCR yield per sample differed mostly because of small variations in library volumes within the pool. The study tracked peripheral blood TCR repertoire changes in vivo during primary and secondary sensitization to the hapten diphenylcyclopropenone (DPC) in alopecia patients. Blood samples were taken from patients before sensitization (week 0) and then at 2, 6 and about 24 weeks after DPC sensitization. For TCR sequencing, blood came from over 25 alopecia patients at anywhere from one to four time points (pre-sensitization, 2, 6 and 24 weeks). Study-level results and caveats: All patients had alopecia, a presumed autoimmune disease, so their immune response might differ from that of healthy individuals. Compared with pre-sensitization or healthy control sets, expanded TCRs formed significantly more large CDR3 similarity clusters, which is consistent with antigen-driven responses. The number of TCRs above 1 in 1000 frequency did not change with DPC sensitization; there was no evidence of global repertoire structure alterations. Repeated subsampling changed both the strength of the expansion versus patch-test correlation and the threshold at which the correlation became significant. Patch test score correlated positively with the number of PT1 expanded TCRs, reaching significance at thresholds 8, 16 and 32 but not at 4.

Interpreted using the paper, the time point label stands for: pre-sensitization, week 0. In light of the paper, this sample's treatment or condition label describes: therapeutic diphenylcyclopropenone sensitization with weekly scalp DPC. At every patch-test visit, the blood draw took place before the patch test was put on. Eligible patients were aged 18 to 70, diagnosed with alopecia, deemed suitable for DPC therapy, and excluded if pregnant. Total RNA was extracted from unfractionated whole blood that had been collected in Tempus Blood RNA tubes. The CDR1 and CDR2 encoded by the germline V gene (reference sequence) are GTSNPN and SVGIG. Inclusive of the bounding cysteine and phenylalanine, the CDR3 is 19 residues long. CDR3 DNA is the only sequence kept; it has 57 bases, read in frame from the first base. Receptors were amplified or captured by RACE. The instrument was a NextSeq 500. During library preparation, unique molecular identifiers were attached to individual cDNA molecules so that TCRs could be counted in a quantitative, reproducible way. Each blood RNA sample was used to sequence both TCR alpha and TCR beta chains. The authors' pipeline ran thus. The median number of TCRs per sample was approximately 93,000, ranging from roughly 20,000 to 700,000. V, J and CDR3 annotation of the TCR reads was carried out using the Decombinator software suite. For PS versus PT1 abundance plots, all samples were subsampled to the same number of TCRs (28,000). TCRs were defined as expanded if absent before sensitization and observed at least eight times at the 2-week time point. TCRdb reanalyzed the raw reads on its own, using fastp at Q25 for trimming and MiXCR for clone calling, and kept in-frame beta chains. Rows with a matching CDR3 protein are joined into one entry that keeps the most common DNA and genes. TCRdb's processing, not the study's, gives the V and J calls here. The sample data list about 98,000 distinct CDR3 sequences, and 11% of these were observed just once. Approximately 3.1% of the sample is in the top ten clones.

This chain is built from TRBV30 and TRBJ2-6; TRBD1 is a weak D gene call, 6 bases matching. The sample in question was whole blood, obtained in connection with sensitization to the hapten diphenylcyclopropenone (DPC). The TCR originated in an older woman with alopecia areata. Some clones in this sample may be carry-over from other donors' samples. The CDR3 corresponds to CAWRLLTGTPYSGANVPTF. At the DNA level, the sequence is TGTGCCTGGCGGCTCCTAACCGGGACACCCTACTCTGGGGCCAACGTCCCGACTTTC.